This T cell receptor beta chain came from a study of identical twins. General study findings and limits: The study found excess low generation probability among twin-shared out-of-frame alpha sequences. High-abundance cord blood beta clonotypes had fewer insertions; memory repertoires showed none.

Healthy Caucasians, and only they, were the donors. Trimming removed 4 bases at V and 1 base at J, with 15 bases between. CDR3 length: 16 residues. Germline V gives CDR1 SGHRS, CDR2 YFSETQ. Template switching supplied a universal primer site; unique molecular identifiers were carried on the cDNA. TCRdb used MiXCR to reprocess the 5' RACE reads, holding one entry per CDR3 protein. The sample yields around 1.7 million distinct CDR3 sequences, under 35% seen once. For this clonotype: Its antigen is unknown.

The chain uses TRBV5-1 and TRBJ2-4, with unresolved D. The receptor comes from a newborn girl in good health. Sequenced: cord blood. The CDR3 sequence is CASSLGPQKAKNIQYF. CDR3 sequence (DNA): TGCGCCAGCAGCCTTGGCCCCCAGAAGGCCAAAAACATTCAGTACTTC. The full variable domain, in which reference TRBV5-1 and TRBJ2-4 provide the parts outside the CDR3, is KAGVTQTPRYLIKTRGQQVTLSCSPISGHRSVSWYQQTPGQGLQFLFEYFSETQRNKGNFPGRFSGRQFSNSRSEMNVSTLELGDSALYLCASSLGPQKAKNIQYFGAGTRLSVL.